These T cell receptor beta chains were read from a single sample in a study of blood T cell repertoires in COVID-19. Clones were sequenced by immunoSEQ multiplex PCR, and TCRdb holds only the in-frame ones, with some missing. The sample carries roughly 150,000 clones, roughly 84% recorded once. The sequencing input was PBMCs or T cells enriched from blood (not recorded which). All receptors derive from a man over 45 in a cohort exposed to, infected with or recovered from COVID-19 (not recorded which). The CDR3 runs from the conserved cysteine through the conserved F or W.

cdr3_length: 15; v_call: TRBV7-6; j_call: TRBJ1-1; cdr3_aa: CASSLEVSVNTEAFF
cdr3_length: 14; v_call: TRBV5-4; j_call: TRBJ2-7; cdr3_aa: CASSLWGDSYEQYF
cdr3_length: 10; v_call: TRBV2; j_call: TRBJ1-2; cdr3_aa: CTRQRDGYTF
cdr3_length: 17; v_call: TRBV19; j_call: TRBJ1-5; cdr3_aa: CASSTTRMDRGGQPQHF
cdr3_length: 14; v_call: TRBV27; j_call: TRBJ2-5; cdr3_aa: CASSLTVAEETQYF
cdr3_length: 14; v_call: TRBV5-4; j_call: TRBJ1-5; cdr3_aa: CASSRDRGNQPQHF
cdr3_length: 12; v_call: TRBV10-3; j_call: TRBJ2-3; cdr3_aa: CAISPLGDTQYF
cdr3_length: 13; v_call: TRBV29-1; j_call: TRBJ2-7; cdr3_aa: CSAGLAGSYEQYF
cdr3_length: 17; v_call: TRBV24-1; j_call: TRBJ2-1; cdr3_aa: CATSVGGEHSSYNEQFF
cdr3_length: 13; v_call: TRBV12-3/TRBV12-4; j_call: TRBJ1-2; cdr3_aa: CASSVDRAHGYTF
cdr3_length: 12; v_call: TRBV30; j_call: TRBJ2-3; cdr3_aa: CAWSNRADTQYF